One and the same sample provided the 10 T cell receptor beta chains below, sequenced in a study of vaccination effects on CD4 cells after COVID-19. These receptors lack a known antigen. Having been cultured for around ten days, the cells underwent CD4+ T cell isolation. The person had a PCR-confirmed SARS-CoV-2 infection during March to December 2020. Participants each got two BNT162b2 or mRNA-1273 vaccine doses. Data came from immunoSEQ multiplex PCR; TCRdb stores just in-frame clones and leaves some out. The sample includes tens of thousands of clones, over 65% of them seen just once. Material: CD4+ T cells from PBMCs cultured without peptide, obtained after COVID-19 vaccination. The receptors were gathered from a human donor who had a prior SARS-CoV-2 infection.

The rearrangement uses TRBV3-1 (or the pseudogene TRBV3-2) and TRBJ1-2; D is uncertain. This CDR3 comprises 14 residues. The germline V and J ends were trimmed by 0 bases and 6 bases, with 11 bases remaining between them. Germline CDR1 is LGHDT and CDR2 is YNNKEL (reference sequence). CDR3 residues: CASSQDGQFHGYTF. CDR3 sequence (DNA): TGTGCCAGCAGCCAAGACGGGCAGTTCCATGGCTACACCTTC.

The chain employs TRBV7-2 and TRBJ1-1; D not certain. Trimming took 1 base from V and 9 from J, leaving 9 bases between them. The CDR3 length is 12 residues. Germline assignment: CDR1 SGHTA and CDR2 FQGNSA. In DNA, the CDR3 is TGTGCCAGCAGCTTAGACTCTTGGAAAGCTTTCTTT. As protein: CASSLDSWKAFF. The full variable domain, its missing parts supplied by reference TRBV7-2 and TRBJ1-1, is GAGVSQSPSNKVTEKGKDVELRCDPISGHTALYWYRQSLGQGLEFLIYFQGNSAPDKSGLPSDRFSAERTGGSVSTLTIQRTQQEDSAVYLCASSLDSWKAFFGQGTRLTVV.

The chain is built from TRBV5-1 and TRBJ2-1; TRBD2 agrees at 12 bases. The CDR3 is made up of 16 amino acids. V lost 3 bases, J lost 1 base, and 2 bases stayed unmatched. Germline assignment: CDR1 SGHRS and CDR2 YFSETQ. In nucleotides, the CDR3 is TGCGCCAGCAGCTACGGACTAGCGGGATCCTACAATGAGCAGTTCTTC. Translating it yields CASSYGLAGSYNEQFF.

The J gene is TRBJ1-1, the V gene TRBV4-3, with 7 bases that match TRBD1. V lost 0 bases, J lost 5 bases, and 9 bases stayed unmatched. Looked up from germline, CDR1 is LGHNA and CDR2 is YSLEER. The CDR3 is 16 amino acids. Here the CDR3 reads CASSQDLPRGVTEAFF. Here the CDR3 DNA reads TGCGCCAGCAGCCAAGATCTTCCCAGGGGGGTTACTGAAGCTTTCTTT.

The chain employs TRBV21-1 and TRBJ2-3; the table's D call, TRBD1, was not checked against the DNA. TRBV21-1 is labeled a pseudogene. This CDR3 comprises 17 residues. This CDR3 is CASSKPMTRTGTDTQYF. In DNA form, the CDR3 reads TGTGCCAGCAGCAAACCTATGACAAGAACAGGCACAGATACGCAGTATTTT.

V gene TRBV6-5 combines with J gene TRBJ2-1, with TRBD2 matching over 11 bases. The CDR3 consists of 16 residues. Per germline, CDR1 MNHEY and CDR2 SVGAGI. Losses at the gene ends were 2 bases for V and 7 bases for J; bases not matched to a gene: 7. The CDR3 is CASSYVAGGPVNEQFF. Written as DNA, the CDR3 is TGTGCCAGCAGTTACGTAGCGGGGGGGCCGGTAAATGAGCAGTTCTTC.

The gene calls are TRBV7-9 and TRBJ1-1; TRBD1 matches at 7 bases. Unmatched junction bases numbered 5, after V lost 0 bases and J lost 4 bases. This CDR3 has 15 amino acids. The germline gives CDR1 SEHNR, CDR2 FQNEAQ (reference sequence). In nucleotides, the CDR3 is TGTGCCAGCAGCTTAGCCTTGGCAGGGGGCACTGAAGCTTTCTTT. Translation gives CASSLALAGGTEAFF.

This clone was picked up a small number of times. V gene TRBV6-5 combines with J gene TRBJ2-2; maybe TRBD2 (5 bases). Trimming shortened V by 2 bases and J by 8 bases, and 18 bases separated the two germline ends. Germline V gene sequence: CDR1 MNHEY, CDR2 SVGAGI. The CDR3 loop spans 16 amino acids. CDR3 sequence reads: CASSYLLTRVSGELFF. The CDR3 region has the DNA TGTGCCAGCAGTTACCTATTGACGAGGGTATCTGGGGAGCTGTTTTTT.

The chain links TRBV7-8 to TRBJ2-7; TRBD2 is a possible D gene (5 bases). The length of the CDR3 is 13 residues. Trimming removed 5 bases at V and 7 bases at J, with 15 bases between. Germline CDR1 SGHVS, CDR2 FQNEAQ. The CDR3 coding sequence is TGTGCCAGCAGCCTCCAACAAAAGCGGGAGCAGTACTTC. It is translated as CASSLQQKREQYF.

This chain links TRBV19 with TRBJ2-7, with D possibly being TRBD1 or TRBD2 (5 bases each). CDR3 length equals 11 residues. Trimming took 8 bases from V and 2 from J, leaving 7 bases between them. In germline, CDR1 is LNHDA, CDR2 SQIVND (reference sequence). CDR3: CASGDAYEQYF. The CDR3 nucleotides are TGTGCCAGTGGGGACGCCTACGAGCAGTACTTC. Full variable domain (remainder filled in from reference TRBV19 and TRBJ2-7): DGGITQSPKYLFRKEGQNVTLSCEQNLNHDAMYWYRQDPGQGLRLIYYSQIVNDFQKGDIAEGYSVSREKKESFPLTVTSAQKNPTAFYLCASGDAYEQYFGPGTRLTVT.